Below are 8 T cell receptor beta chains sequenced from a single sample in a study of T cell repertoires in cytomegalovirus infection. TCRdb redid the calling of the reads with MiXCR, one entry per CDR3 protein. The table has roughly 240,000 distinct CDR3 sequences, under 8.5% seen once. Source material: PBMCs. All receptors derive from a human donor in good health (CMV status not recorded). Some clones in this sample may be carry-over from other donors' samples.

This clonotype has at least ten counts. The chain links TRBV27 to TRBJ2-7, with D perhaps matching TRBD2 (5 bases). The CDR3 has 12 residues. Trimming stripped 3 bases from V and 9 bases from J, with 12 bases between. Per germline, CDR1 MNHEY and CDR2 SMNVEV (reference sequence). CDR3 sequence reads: CASSFRGTRQYF. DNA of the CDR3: TGTGCCAGCAGTTTTCGGGGAACAAGGCAGTACTTC.

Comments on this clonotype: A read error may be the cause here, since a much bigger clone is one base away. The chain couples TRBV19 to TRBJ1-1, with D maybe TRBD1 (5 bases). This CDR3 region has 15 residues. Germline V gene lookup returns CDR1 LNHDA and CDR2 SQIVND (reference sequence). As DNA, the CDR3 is TGTGCCAGTAGTCCTGGGACCCTGATGAACACTGAAGCTTACTTT. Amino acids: CASSPGTLMNTEAYF.

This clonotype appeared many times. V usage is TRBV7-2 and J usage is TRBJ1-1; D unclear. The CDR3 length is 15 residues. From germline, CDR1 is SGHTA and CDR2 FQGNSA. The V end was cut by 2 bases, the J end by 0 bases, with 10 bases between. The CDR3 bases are TGTGCCAGCAGCTTACTTCCGAAAGTGAACACTGAAGCTTTCTTT. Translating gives CASSLLPKVNTEAFF.

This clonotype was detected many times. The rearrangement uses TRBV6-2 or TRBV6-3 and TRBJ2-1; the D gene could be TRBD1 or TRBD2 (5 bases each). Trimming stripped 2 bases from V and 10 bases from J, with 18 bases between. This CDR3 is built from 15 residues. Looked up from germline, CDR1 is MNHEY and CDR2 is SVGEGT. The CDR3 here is CASSYRDGAYSEQFF. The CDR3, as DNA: TGTGCCAGCAGTTACCGGGACGGAGCCTACAGCGAGCAGTTCTTC.

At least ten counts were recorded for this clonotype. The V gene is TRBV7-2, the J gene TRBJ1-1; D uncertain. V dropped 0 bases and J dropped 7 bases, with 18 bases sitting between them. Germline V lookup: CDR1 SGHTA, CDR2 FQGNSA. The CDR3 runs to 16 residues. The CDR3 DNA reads TGTGCCAGCAGCTTAGCGCCAGGCCCAAAACTGGGTGAAGCTTTCTTT. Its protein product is CASSLAPGPKLGEAFF.

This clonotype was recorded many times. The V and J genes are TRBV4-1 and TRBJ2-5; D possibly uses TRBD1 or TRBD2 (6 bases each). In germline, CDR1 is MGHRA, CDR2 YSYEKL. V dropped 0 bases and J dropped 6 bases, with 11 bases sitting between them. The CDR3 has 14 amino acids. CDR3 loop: CASSQETGRQTQYF. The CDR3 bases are TGCGCCAGCAGCCAAGAAACAGGGAGGCAGACCCAGTACTTC.

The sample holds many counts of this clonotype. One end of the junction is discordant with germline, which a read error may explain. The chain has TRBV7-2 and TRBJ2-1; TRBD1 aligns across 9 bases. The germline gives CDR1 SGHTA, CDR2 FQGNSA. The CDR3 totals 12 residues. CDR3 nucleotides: TGTGCCAGCAACTTAATACAGGGGGCCCGGTTCTTC. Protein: CASNLIQGARFF.

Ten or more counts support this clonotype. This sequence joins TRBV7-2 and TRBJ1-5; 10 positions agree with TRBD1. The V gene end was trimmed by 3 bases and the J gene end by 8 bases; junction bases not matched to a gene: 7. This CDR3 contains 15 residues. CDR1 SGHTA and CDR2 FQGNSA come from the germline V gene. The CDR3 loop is CASSFAPGQGKPQHF. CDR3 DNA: TGTGCCAGCAGCTTCGCCCCGGGACAGGGGAAGCCCCAGCATTTT.